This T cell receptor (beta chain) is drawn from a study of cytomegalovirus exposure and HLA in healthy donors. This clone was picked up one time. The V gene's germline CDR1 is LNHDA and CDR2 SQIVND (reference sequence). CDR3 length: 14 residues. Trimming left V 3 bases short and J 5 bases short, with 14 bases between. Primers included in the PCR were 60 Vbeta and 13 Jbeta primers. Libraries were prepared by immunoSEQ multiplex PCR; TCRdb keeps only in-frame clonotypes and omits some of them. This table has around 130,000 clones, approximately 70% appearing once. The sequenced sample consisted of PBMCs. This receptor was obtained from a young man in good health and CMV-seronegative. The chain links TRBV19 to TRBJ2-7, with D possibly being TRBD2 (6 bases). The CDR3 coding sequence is TGTGCCAGTAGTATTTCCCGACTAGTAGACGAGCAGTACTTC. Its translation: CASSISRLVDEQYF. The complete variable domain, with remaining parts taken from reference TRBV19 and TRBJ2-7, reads DGGITQSPKYLFRKEGQNVTLSCEQNLNHDAMYWYRQDPGQGLRLIYYSQIVNDFQKGDIAEGYSVSREKKESFPLTVTSAQKNPTAFYLCASSISRLVDEQYFGPGTRLTVT.